Shown below are 25 T cell receptor beta chains from a single sample sequenced in a study of shared clonotypes between healthy human individuals. Positively selected for CCR7, the CD45RO-negative cells used as naive CD8 cells excluded terminally differentiated effector memory CD45RA+ cells. Assay: immunoSEQ multiplex PCR; the TCRdb copy retains only in-frame clones and omits some. The repertoire holds approximately 600,000 clones, approximately 95% seen once, with around 0.12% in the top ten. Sequenced input: naive CD8+ T cells sorted from blood. The receptor set was obtained from a woman in her 30s in good health.

This chain joins TRBV6-5 and TRBJ2-7; D might be TRBD1 or TRBD2, each matching 5 bases. The CDR3 loop spans 14 amino acids. V gave up 2 bases and J gave up 0 bases, with 8 bases separating them. CDR1 and CDR2 (germline): MNHEY, SVGAGI. The CDR3 spells CASSYGTDSYEQYF. In DNA form, the CDR3 reads TGTGCCAGCAGTTACGGGACGGACTCCTACGAGCAGTACTTC.

There are a few counts of this clone. This chain connects TRBV25-1 to TRBJ1-2; tentatively, D is TRBD1 (5 bases). This CDR3 comprises 13 residues. CDR1 is MGHDK and CDR2 is SYGVNS in the germline V gene. Trimming shortened V by 1 base and J by 5 bases, and 8 bases separated the two germline ends. As DNA, the CDR3 is TGTGCCAGCAGTGAATCCGGGGGATATGGCTACACCTTC. It specifies CASSESGGYGYTF.

The rearrangement joins TRBV7-9 to TRBJ2-7; 9 nucleotides match TRBD2. From germline, CDR1 is SEHNR and CDR2 FQNEAQ (reference sequence). The CDR3 is 16 amino acids. Losses at the gene ends were 3 bases for V and 6 bases for J; bases not matched to a gene: 12. The CDR3 region is CASSFHPGTSKFEQYF. The CDR3 region has the DNA TGTGCCAGCAGCTTTCACCCCGGGACTAGCAAGTTCGAGCAGTACTTC. The variable domain in full, with the rest retrieved from reference TRBV7-9 and TRBJ2-7, is DTGVSQNPRHKITKRGQNVTFRCDPISEHNRLYWYRQTLGQGPEFLTYFQNEAQLEKSRLLSDRFSAERPKGSFSTLEIQRTEQGDSAMYLCASSFHPGTSKFEQYFGPGTRLTVT.

The genes are TRBV4-2 and TRBJ2-7; 9 positions agree with TRBD2. CDR1 and CDR2 (germline): LGHNA, YNFKEQ. The length of the CDR3 is 16 residues. Unmatched junction bases numbered 10, after V lost 0 bases and J lost 7 bases. The CDR3 is CASSQESAGGPGEQYF. CDR3 nucleotides: TGTGCCAGCAGCCAAGAATCGGCGGGAGGGCCGGGTGAGCAGTACTTC.

This clone was seen a single time. The chain carries TRBV15 and TRBJ2-2; TRBD2 is a possible D gene (5 bases). The V end lost 1 base, the J end lost 2 bases, and 20 bases lay between the germline ends. Germline loops: CDR1 LNHNV, CDR2 YYDKDF (reference sequence). This CDR3 is built from 19 residues. The CDR3 DNA is TGTGCCACCAGCAGAGGATTGGCGTGGACTGAGTTTAACACCGGGGAGCTGTTTTTT. Residues: CATSRGLAWTEFNTGELFF.

V usage is TRBV28 and J usage is TRBJ1-1, with D uncertain. V dropped 6 bases and J dropped 4 bases, with 15 bases sitting between them. In germline, CDR1 is MDHEN, CDR2 SYDVKM. This CDR3 is 14 amino acids long. CDR3 sequence: CASRGDPAGTEAFF. DNA of the CDR3: TGTGCCAGCAGAGGCGACCCCGCGGGCACTGAAGCTTTCTTT.

The chain employs TRBV27 and TRBJ2-7; maybe TRBD2 (5 bases). CDR1 is MNHEY and CDR2 is SMNVEV in the germline V gene (reference sequence). There are 14 residues in the CDR3. Trimming took off 6 bases at V and 6 bases at J, with 18 bases between the two ends. CDR3 protein: CASSHSGTVLEQYF. CDR3 nucleotides: TGTGCCAGCAGCCACAGCGGAACGGTCCTCGAGCAGTACTTC.

The chain employs TRBV15 and TRBJ1-1; no definite D call. The CDR3 is made up of 13 amino acids. The V and J ends lost 5 bases and 9 bases respectively, with 16 bases between them. The germline V gene encodes CDR1 LNHNV and CDR2 YYDKDF (reference sequence). CDR3 DNA: TGTGCCACCAGCGCGGCCCACAGCTCGAAAGCTTTCTTT. This translates into CATSAAHSSKAFF.

The V and J genes are TRBV30 and TRBJ1-1; D is undetermined. Trimming pared 1 base from V and 11 bases from J, leaving 20 bases between. There are 14 residues in the CDR3. The germline V gene has CDR1 GTSNPN and CDR2 SVGIG (reference sequence). CDR3: CAWSEGTGFLRAFF. The CDR3 region has the DNA TGTGCCTGGAGTGAGGGTACGGGTTTTCTACGGGCTTTCTTT.

The chain joins TRBV5-1 to TRBJ2-7; a weak D match, TRBD1 (6 bases). V was trimmed by 1 base and J by 1 base, leaving 21 bases between them. The CDR3 loop spans 18 amino acids. CDR1 and CDR2 (germline): SGHRS, YFSETQ. In nucleotides, the CDR3 is TGCGCCAGCAGCTTGAAGGTGGGGGCAGGAAGAGGTTCCTACGAGCAGTACTTC. Its protein product is CASSLKVGAGRGSYEQYF. The full variable domain, rest sourced from reference TRBV5-1 and TRBJ2-7, is KAGVTQTPRYLIKTRGQQVTLSCSPISGHRSVSWYQQTPGQGLQFLFEYFSETQRNKGNFPGRFSGRQFSNSRSEMNVSTLELGDSALYLCASSLKVGAGRGSYEQYFGPGTRLTVT.

The chain uses TRBV9 and TRBJ1-6, with TRBD1 identical over 7 bases. V lost 3 bases, J lost 5 bases, and 5 bases stayed unmatched. Germline V gives CDR1 SGDLS, CDR2 YYNGEE. CDR3 length: 15 residues. The CDR3 nucleotides read TGTGCCAGCAGCGAGACAGGGTCCGATAATTCACCCCTCCACTTT. Amino acid sequence: CASSETGSDNSPLHF.

The J gene is TRBJ2-7, the V gene TRBV2, with D perhaps TRBD1 (7 bases). With 3 bases removed from V and 4 bases from J, the gap between germline ends came to 13 bases. Germline CDR1 SNHLY, CDR2 FYNNEI. The CDR3 spans 14 residues. This chain's CDR3 is CASSEGQGGYEQYF. In nucleotides, the CDR3 is TGTGCCAGCAGTGAGGGGCAGGGGGGATACGAGCAGTACTTC. Based on the CDR3 plus reference TRBV2 and TRBJ2-7, the full variable domain is EPEVTQTPSHQVTQMGQEVILRCVPISNHLYFYWYRQILGQKVEFLVSFYNNEISEKSEIFDDQFSVERPDGSNFTLKIRSTKLEDSAMYFCASSEGQGGYEQYFGPGTRLTVT.

The chain recombines TRBV27 with TRBJ1-6, with 8 bases lining up with TRBD1. Per the germline V gene, CDR1 is MNHEY and CDR2 is SMNVEV (reference sequence). With 5 bases clipped from V and 10 bases from J, the junction kept 7 bases outside the gene matches. This CDR3 contains 14 residues. CDR3 protein: CASSIDRGGSPLHF. The DNA of the CDR3 is TGTGCCAGCAGTATTGACAGGGGAGGGTCACCCCTCCACTTT.

The rearrangement links TRBV28 to TRBJ2-7; 8 nucleotides line up with TRBD2. The ends lost 10 bases at V and 2 bases at J; junction bases unmatched: 13. The CDR3 has 15 residues. Germline CDR1 MDHEN, CDR2 SYDVKM. CDR3 amino acids: CAISLAREATYEQYF. CDR3 in DNA: TGTGCCATCTCCCTGGCGCGGGAGGCAACCTACGAGCAGTACTTC.

The CDR3 sequence is CASSLLSLNEQFF. Here the CDR3 DNA reads TGCGCCAGCAGCCTTCTGTCTCTAAATGAGCAGTTCTTC. V is TRBV10-2 and J is TRBJ2-1; no clear D. The CDR3 extends over 13 amino acids. Between the trimmed V and J ends, which lost 6 bases and 7 bases, there was a span of 13 bases. The V gene's germline CDR1 is WSHSY and CDR2 SAAADI.

V is TRBV27 and J is TRBJ2-6; 8 bases map to TRBD1. This CDR3 has 19 amino acids. Losses at the gene ends were 5 bases for V and 0 bases for J; bases not matched to a gene: 12. Per germline, CDR1 MNHEY and CDR2 SMNVEV (reference sequence). The DNA of the CDR3 is TGTGCCAGCAGTCTTAGAGACAGGGGAGATCTCTCTGGGGCCAACGTCCTGACTTTC. Protein sequence: CASSLRDRGDLSGANVLTF.

The chain employs TRBV15 and TRBJ2-7; D unclear. From germline, CDR1 is LNHNV and CDR2 YYDKDF (reference sequence). This CDR3 spans 15 amino acids. V was cut by 0 bases and J by 1 base, with 10 bases left in between. CDR3 coding DNA: TGTGCCACCAGCAGAGATCGGAGTATTTCCTACGAGCAGTACTTC. It specifies CATSRDRSISYEQYF. Together with reference TRBV15 and TRBJ2-7, the CDR3 gives the full variable domain: DAMVIQNPRYQVTQFGKPVTLSCSQTLNHNVMYWYQQKSSQAPKLLFHYYDKDFNNEADTPDNFQSRRPNTSFCFLDIRSPGLGDTAMYLCATSRDRSISYEQYFGPGTRLTVT.

The chain links TRBV30 to TRBJ2-7; possible D gene TRBD1, 5 bases. V lost 0 bases and J 2 bases, leaving 8 bases between the germline ends. The germline CDR1 and CDR2 sequences are GTSNPN and SVGIG (reference sequence). CDR3 length: 13 amino acids. The DNA for the CDR3 is TGTGCCTGGAGTGTAGGGGCCGCCTACGAGCAGTACTTC. It codes for CAWSVGAAYEQYF. The full variable domain, rest sourced from reference TRBV30 and TRBJ2-7, is SQTIHQWPATLVQPVGSPLSLECTVEGTSNPNLYWYRQAAGRGLQLLFYSVGIGQISSEVPQNLSASRPQDRQFILSSKKLLLSDSGFYLCAWSVGAAYEQYFGPGTRLTVT.

This chain links TRBV28 with TRBJ1-4; no clear D gene. Trimming took 7 bases from V and 5 from J, leaving 14 bases between them. Germline V gene lookup returns CDR1 MDHEN and CDR2 SYDVKM. The CDR3 is made up of 14 amino acids. The CDR3 nucleotides are TGTGCCAGCAAGGTATCTGGGTGGAATGAAAAACTGTTTTTT. It yields the protein CASKVSGWNEKLFF.

J is TRBJ2-5 and V is TRBV7-8, with TRBD2 matching 11 bases. The CDR3 spans 17 residues. V lost 0 bases, J lost 5 bases, and 8 bases stayed unmatched. Germline V gene data show CDR1 as SGHVS and CDR2 as FQNEAQ. DNA of the CDR3: TGTGCCAGCAGCTTAGCGGTCGGCGGACTAGCGGGTGAGACCCAGTACTTC. It specifies CASSLAVGGLAGETQYF.

The sample holds one count of this clone. The rearrangement links TRBV10-3 to TRBJ1-2; D is possibly TRBD1 (5 bases). The CDR3 is made up of 15 amino acids. Trimming left V 2 bases short and J 0 bases short, with 10 bases between. Germline V gene sequence: CDR1 ENHRY, CDR2 SYGVKD. The CDR3 region is CAISEGTTSNYGYTF. The DNA for the CDR3 is TGTGCCATCAGTGAGGGGACGACCTCTAACTATGGCTACACCTTC.

V is TRBV5-6 and J is TRBJ2-3; D is uncertain. CDR1 and CDR2 from the germline V gene are SGHDT and YYEEEE. V was cut by 4 bases and J by 3 bases, with 12 bases left in between. This CDR3 has 14 residues. The CDR3 reads CASSPHRTTDTQYF. In DNA form, the CDR3 reads TGTGCCAGCAGCCCCCATAGAACTACAGATACGCAGTATTTT.

This clone was detected only once. This sequence joins TRBV13 and TRBJ2-1; D possibly corresponds to TRBD2 (5 bases). Trimming stripped 5 bases from V and 10 bases from J, with 18 bases between. This CDR3 has 14 residues. Germline CDR1 reads PRHDT; CDR2 reads FYEKMQ (reference sequence). The CDR3 region is CASSLVRADREQFF. The CDR3 nucleotides are TGTGCCAGCAGCCTCGTGCGGGCCGATCGGGAGCAGTTCTTC. The variable domain in full, completed from reference TRBV13 and TRBJ2-1, reads AAGVIQSPRHLIKEKRETATLKCYPIPRHDTVYWYQQGPGQDPQFLISFYEKMQSDKGSIPDRFSAQQFSDYHSELNMSSLELGDSALYFCASSLVRADREQFFGPGTRLTVL.

V gene TRBV28 combines with J gene TRBJ2-7; no definite D call. Trimming shortened V by 7 bases and J by 1 base, and 11 bases separated the two germline ends. The CDR3 length is 13 residues. The germline V gene has CDR1 MDHEN and CDR2 SYDVKM. CDR3: CASTSRVSYEQYF. The CDR3 DNA sequence: TGTGCCAGCACCTCTCGGGTATCCTACGAGCAGTACTTC.

This clone was observed a handful of times. This chain uses TRBV14 with TRBJ2-1, with 7 bases that match TRBD2. V lost 4 bases and J lost 4; bases outside the gene matches: 13. This CDR3 comprises 17 residues. Germline V gene lookup returns CDR1 SGHDN and CDR2 FVKESK. CDR3 in amino acids: CASSPTLREVGYNEQFF. CDR3 DNA sequence: TGTGCCAGCAGCCCCACCCTCCGGGAGGTGGGATACAATGAGCAGTTCTTC.